This T cell receptor beta chain was sequenced during a study of sequential checkpoint blockade in melanoma (dated by TCRdb to 2018 to 2020). Study-wide context: Patients were randomized 1:1 to first-line nivolumab followed by ipilimumab (arm A) or ipilimumab followed by nivolumab (arm B). Both trial sequences were followed by maintenance nivolumab.

The paper's findings and limits, for the study overall: Larger, independent patient cohorts are needed to validate the response-prediction model that combines TCR metrics and mutation burden.

Per the publication, the treatment or condition label means: randomized to nivolumab then ipilimumab (arm A) or the reverse (arm B). Prior DNA-damaging chemotherapy had not been received by any trial patient. On a FACS Aria II flow cytometer, live CD3+CD8+ cells that were negative for CD19 and CD56 were sorted from thawed PBMCs. Samples were obtained from patients with melanoma enrolled in CheckMate 064, a randomized, open-label phase II trial of sequential checkpoint blockade. Peripheral blood mononuclear cells were collected by leukapheresis, purified with Ficoll-Paque, and frozen in human serum with about 10% DMSO. Immediately after sorting, the purity of sorted blood CD3+CD8+ cells was verified to be >95%, after which DNA was extracted. A remark on this clone: Its antigen remains unidentified. No much larger clone is present one base from it, and per-base qualities are unavailable.

From a lookup of the germline V gene, CDR1 and CDR2 are MGHRA and YSYEKL. V drops 0 bases and J drops 4 bases, leaving 9 bases in between. Including cysteine and phenylalanine, the CDR3 has 15 amino acids. The only DNA kept is the CDR3, 45 bases in frame from the first base. TCRbeta CDR3 regions were immunosequenced from genomic DNA with the immunoSEQ Assay. Before high-throughput sequencing, genomic DNA was amplified using bias-controlled multiplex PCR. As for the authors' bioinformatics: To quantify the absolute abundance of each unique TCRbeta CDR3 region, the sequences were collapsed and filtered. Clonality, defined as 1 minus Pielou's evenness, was calculated using only productive rearrangements. Clones with significantly greater frequencies in on-treatment versus baseline samples were identified using a previously published method. Not all clones reach the TCRdb copy of this immuneACCESS table, which keeps in-frame sequences only. Checked studies attribute under half of the gap to unresolved V genes and leave the rest unexplained. That table supplies the V and J calls and clone size; D and trimming were determined from the DNA. This sample holds about 9,100 clones; approximately 77% were observed only once. The ten most abundant clones make up around 20% of the sample.

This specimen consisted of CD8+ T cells sorted from blood (inferred from file names), obtained from a patient given nivolumab and ipilimumab in sequence. The TCR comes from a human donor with melanoma. The receptor chain draws on TRBV4-1 and TRBJ2-2, and the D gene may be TRBD2, 5 bases matching. The CDR3 corresponds to CASSQELGSTGELFF. The DNA reads as follows: TGCGCCAGCAGCCAAGAATTAGGGAGCACCGGGGAGCTGTTTTTT.